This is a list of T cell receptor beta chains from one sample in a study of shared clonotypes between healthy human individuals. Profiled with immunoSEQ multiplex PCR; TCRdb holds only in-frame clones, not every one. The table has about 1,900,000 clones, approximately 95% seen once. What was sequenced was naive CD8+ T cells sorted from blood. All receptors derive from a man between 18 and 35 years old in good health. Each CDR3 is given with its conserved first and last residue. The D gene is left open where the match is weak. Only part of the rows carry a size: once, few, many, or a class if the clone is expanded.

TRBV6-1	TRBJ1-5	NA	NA	TGTGCCAGCAGTGATTGGCCCAGCAATCAGCCCCAGCATTTT	CASSDWPSNQPQHF
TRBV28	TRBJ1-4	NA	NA	TGTGCCAGCAGTTTAGAGGCAGGGATTAATGAAAAACTGTTTTTT	CASSLEAGINEKLFF
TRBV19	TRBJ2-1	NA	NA	TGTGCCAGTAGTGCTGGGGCTGGCCCTAATGAGCAGTTCTTC	CASSAGAGPNEQFF
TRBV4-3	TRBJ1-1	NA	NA	TGCGCCAGCAGCCCACAAACTAGGACAGCTGAAGCTTTCTTT	CASSPQTRTAEAFF
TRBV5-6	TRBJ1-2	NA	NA	TGTGCCAGCAGCTTGGAAGCTAACTATGGCTACACCTTC	CASSLEANYGYTF
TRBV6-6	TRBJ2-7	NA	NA	TGTGCCAGCAGTTACTCTGGGGGACCCTACGAGCAGTACTTC	CASSYSGGPYEQYF
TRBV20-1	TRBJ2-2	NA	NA	TGCAGTGCCAACCTGAACGGGGAGCTGTTTTTT	CSANLNGELFF
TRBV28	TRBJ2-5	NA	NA	TGTGCCAGCAGTTTATTACGGGGGATAGAGACCCAGTACTTC	CASSLLRGIETQYF
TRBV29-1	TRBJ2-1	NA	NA	TGCAGCGCTACATACAATGAGCAGTTCTTC	CSATYNEQFF
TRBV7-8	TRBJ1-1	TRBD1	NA	TGTGCCAGCAGCTCCTCTGGGTGGACAGGGAGTACGAACACTGAAGCTTTCTTT	CASSSSGWTGSTNTEAFF
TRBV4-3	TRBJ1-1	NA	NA	TGCGCCAGAAAACGACAGACGAACACTGAAGCTTTCTTT	CARKRQTNTEAFF
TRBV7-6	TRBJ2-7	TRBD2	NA	TGTGCCAGCAGCTTAGCCGGGACTAGTGAGTACGAGCAGTACTTC	CASSLAGTSEYEQYF
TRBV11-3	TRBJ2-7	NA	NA	TGTGCCAGCAGGAGACGGGACACCAAGAGGGAGCAGTACTTC	CASRRRDTKREQYF
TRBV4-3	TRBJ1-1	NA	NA	TGCGCCAGCAGCCAAGAGTGGGTCACTGAAGCTTTCTTT	CASSQEWVTEAFF
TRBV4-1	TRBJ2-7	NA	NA	TGCGCCAGCAGCCAAGTGGTTACCTACGAGCAGTACTTC	CASSQVVTYEQYF
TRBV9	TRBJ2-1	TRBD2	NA	TGTGCCAGCAGCGCCGGGACTAGCGGGTCCAATGAGCAGTTCTTC	CASSAGTSGSNEQFF
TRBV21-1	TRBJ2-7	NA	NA	TGCCCGACCGGGACGCAAAACTCCTACGAGCAGTACTTC	CPTGTQNSYEQYF
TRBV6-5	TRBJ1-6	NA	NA	TGTGCCAGCAGTTTTTTTCCGGACAATACTAATTCACCCCTCCACTTT	CASSFFPDNTNSPLHF
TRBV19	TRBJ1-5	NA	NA	TGTGCCAGTAGTACGGGACCCCAATCCCTTCAGCCCCAGCATTTT	CASSTGPQSLQPQHF
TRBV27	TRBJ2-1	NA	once	TGTGCCAGCACCACCGAACCCCCCGATGAGCAGTTCTTC	CASTTEPPDEQFF
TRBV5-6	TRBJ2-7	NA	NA	TGTGCCAGCAGCGGGGCGGCAGGGGGGACGTACGAGCAGTACTTC	CASSGAAGGTYEQYF
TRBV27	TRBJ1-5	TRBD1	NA	TGTGCCAGCAGTTTTGCTCAGGGGGGCAATCAGCCCCAGCATTTT	CASSFAQGGNQPQHF
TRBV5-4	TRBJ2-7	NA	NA	TGTGCCAGCAGCGACGACAAATACGAGCAGTACTTC	CASSDDKYEQYF
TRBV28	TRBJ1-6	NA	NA	TGTGCCAGCAGTTCTAACGGAGGGGGGAGAGATCCCTATCCCTATTCACCCCTCCACTTT	CASSSNGGGRDPYPYSPLHF
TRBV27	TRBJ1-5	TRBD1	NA	TGTGCCAGCAGTAGGACAGGCGATCCCTCGCCCCAGCATTTT	CASSRTGDPSPQHF
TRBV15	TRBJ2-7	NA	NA	TGTGCCACCAGCAGAATCGGGGACGAGCAGTACTTC	CATSRIGDEQYF
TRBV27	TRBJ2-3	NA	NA	TGTGCCAGCAGTCAACTCAGGGATCCTGGCACAGATACGCAGTATTTT	CASSQLRDPGTDTQYF
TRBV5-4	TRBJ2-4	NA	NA	TGTGCCAGCAGCTTGGGGGCCAGTTTAGCCAAAAACATTCAGTACTTC	CASSLGASLAKNIQYF
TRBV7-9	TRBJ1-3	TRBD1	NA	TGTGCCAGCAGCAAGACAGGGGGCGTTGCTGGAAACACCATATATTTT	CASSKTGGVAGNTIYF
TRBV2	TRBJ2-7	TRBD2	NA	TGTGCCAGCAGAAGCGGGAGTAACGACGAGCAGTACTTC	CASRSGSNDEQYF
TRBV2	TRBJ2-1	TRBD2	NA	TGTGCCAGCAGGAACTTAGCGGGAGGCTACAATGAGCAGTTCTTC	CASRNLAGGYNEQFF
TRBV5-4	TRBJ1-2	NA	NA	TGTGCCAGCAGCTCCGACAGGCTAGGCTATGGCTACACCTTC	CASSSDRLGYGYTF
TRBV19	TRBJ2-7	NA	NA	TGTGCCAGCAGCAGGGCCGGGGTCCACGAGCAGTACTTC	CASSRAGVHEQYF
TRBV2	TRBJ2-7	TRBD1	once	TGTGCCAGCACCCCGGGATCCGGGACAGGATACGAGCAGTACTTC	CASTPGSGTGYEQYF
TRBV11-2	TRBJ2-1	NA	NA	TGTGCCAGCAGCTTAGGGCCGGGACACTCCTCCTACAATGAGCAGTTCTTC	CASSLGPGHSSYNEQFF
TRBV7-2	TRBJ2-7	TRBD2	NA	TGTGCCAGCAGCTTTCTAGCGGGAGATAACGAGCAGTACTTC	CASSFLAGDNEQYF
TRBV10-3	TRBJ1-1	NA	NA	TGTGCCGTCCACGACAACTTGAACACTGAAGCTTTCTTT	CAVHDNLNTEAFF
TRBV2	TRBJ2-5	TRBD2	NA	TGTGCCAGCAGTGGTCGACTAGCGGGGGCCTTACAAGAGACCCAGTACTTC	CASSGRLAGALQETQYF
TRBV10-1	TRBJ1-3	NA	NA	TGCGCCAGCACTGGGACGTTAGGAAACACCATATATTTT	CASTGTLGNTIYF
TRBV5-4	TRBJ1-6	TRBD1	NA	TGTGCCAGCAGCTTGGAACAGGGGGCAGGTTCACCCCTCCACTTT	CASSLEQGAGSPLHF
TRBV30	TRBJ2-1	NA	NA	TGTGCCTGGAGTCTGGAGTCCTACAATGAGCAGTTCTTC	CAWSLESYNEQFF
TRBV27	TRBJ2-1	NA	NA	TGTGCCAGCAGTTTTGTGGCTGGTGAGCAGTTCTTC	CASSFVAGEQFF
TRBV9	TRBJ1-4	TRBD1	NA	TGTGCCAGCAGCGTAGGACAGGGGCTCCTCAATGAAAAACTGTTTTTT	CASSVGQGLLNEKLFF
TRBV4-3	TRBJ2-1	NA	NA	TGCGCCAGCAGCCATGAGACCGGGGGAACCTACAATGAGCAGTTCTTC	CASSHETGGTYNEQFF
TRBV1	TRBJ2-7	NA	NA	TGCACCAGCAGCCAAGATCGGCCGGACTTTCTCCCCTCCTACGAGCAGTACTTC	CTSSQDRPDFLPSYEQYF
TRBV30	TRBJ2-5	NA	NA	TGTGCCTGGAGTGTAAGGGGACGCTTAACCATTCAAGAGACCCAGTACTTC	CAWSVRGRLTIQETQYF
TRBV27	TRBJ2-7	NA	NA	TGTGCCAGCAGTTTTACGGACCACTACGAGCAGTACTTC	CASSFTDHYEQYF
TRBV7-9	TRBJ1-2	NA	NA	TGTGCCAGCAGCTTAGGGGCTGGCTACACCTTC	CASSLGAGYTF
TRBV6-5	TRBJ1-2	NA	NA	TGTGCCAGCAGCCCAGGATTCTCCCGGACCGATGGCTACACCTTC	CASSPGFSRTDGYTF
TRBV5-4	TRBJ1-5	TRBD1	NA	TGTGCCAGCAGCTTGGGGGGGACAGTGTCCCAGCATTTT	CASSLGGTVSQHF
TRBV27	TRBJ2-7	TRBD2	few	TGTGCCAGCGGGACTAGCGGGTCCTACGAGCAGTACTTC	CASGTSGSYEQYF
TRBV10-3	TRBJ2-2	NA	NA	TGTGCCATCAGTGTTGACAGCGGGGAGCTGTTTTTT	CAISVDSGELFF
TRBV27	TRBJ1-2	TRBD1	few	TGTGCCAGCAGTTTAACAGGGGGGGATGGCTACACCTTC	CASSLTGGDGYTF
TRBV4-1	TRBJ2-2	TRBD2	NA	TGCGCCAGCAGCCAAGAAGTTAGCGGGCGCACCGGGGAGCTGTTTTTT	CASSQEVSGRTGELFF